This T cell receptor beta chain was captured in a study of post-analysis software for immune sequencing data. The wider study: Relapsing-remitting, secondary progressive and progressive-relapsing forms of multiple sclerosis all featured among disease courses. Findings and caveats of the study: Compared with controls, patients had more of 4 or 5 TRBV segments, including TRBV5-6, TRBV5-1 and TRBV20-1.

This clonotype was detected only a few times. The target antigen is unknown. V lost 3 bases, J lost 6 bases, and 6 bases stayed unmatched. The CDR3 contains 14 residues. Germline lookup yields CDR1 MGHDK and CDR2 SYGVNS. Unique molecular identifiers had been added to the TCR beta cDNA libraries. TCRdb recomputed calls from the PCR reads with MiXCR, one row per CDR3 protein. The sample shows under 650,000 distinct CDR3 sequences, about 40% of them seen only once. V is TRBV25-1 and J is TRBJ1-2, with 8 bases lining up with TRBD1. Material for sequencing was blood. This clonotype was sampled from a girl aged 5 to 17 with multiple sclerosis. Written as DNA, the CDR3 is TGTGCCAGCAGTGAGCGGGACAGGTCTGATGGCTACACCTTC. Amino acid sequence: CASSERDRSDGYTF.